This T cell receptor (beta chain) was found in a study of cytomegalovirus exposure and HLA in healthy donors. Study results and caveats: Previous analysis showed most TCR beta V segments were productive about 87% or about 30% of the time.

In this sample, this clone turned up a few times. Its matching antigen is unknown. With 60 Vbeta and 13 Jbeta primers, the PCR was carried out. Clones were sequenced by immunoSEQ multiplex PCR, and TCRdb holds only the in-frame ones, with some missing. The sample lists tens of thousands of clones, approximately 60% occurring once. With V trimmed by 5 bases and J by 7 bases, 7 bases remained unmatched. The CDR3 has 15 amino acids. From germline, CDR1 is SGHTA and CDR2 FQGTGA. The specimen sequenced was PBMCs. The genes are TRBV7-3 and TRBJ2-2, with TRBD2 identical over 10 bases. This clonotype was sampled from a woman aged 50 to 65 in good health and CMV-seropositive. CDR3 coding DNA: TGTGCCAGCAGCCCGACTAGCGGGCGGGACGGGGAGCTGTTTTTT. Translated, it gives CASSPTSGRDGELFF.